This TCR beta chain was sequenced during a study of blood T cell repertoires in COVID-19. Across the whole study: COVID-19 samples from acute and convalescent phases originated in the United States, Italy and Spain. T cells, B-cell-depleted T cells, or PBMCs supplied cDNA or gDNA.

V shed 9 bases and J 4 bases; nucleotides not matched to a gene: 14. The CDR3 is 16 residues long. Germline-derived CDR1 and CDR2 are LNHDA and SQIVND (reference sequence). Authors' analysis steps: Estimated nucleated cell counts came from reference gene primer amplification. The assay was immunoSEQ multiplex PCR, and TCRdb's table has in-frame clones only and misses some. V and J calls and clone size follow that table, whereas D and trimming were derived from the DNA. The sample carries approximately 180,000 clones, over 75% recorded once. This sequence was found in a man aged 55 to 70 with acute or convalescent COVID-19. The chain has TRBV19 and TRBJ2-5; 10 positions match TRBD1. The specimen sequenced was peripheral blood. The CDR3 DNA reads TGTGCCAGCGACTTTGGGCGGGGACAGGGGAGAGAGACCCAGTACTTC. Its translation is CASDFGRGQGRETQYF.